The rows below give T cell receptor beta chains drawn from one sample of a study of cytomegalovirus exposure and HLA in healthy donors. Generated by immunoSEQ multiplex PCR, the TCRdb table keeps only in-frame clones and is missing some. The table lists some 110,000 clones, 86% of them singletons. The material sequenced was PBMCs. The source of these receptors is a man younger than 35 in good health and CMV-seronegative. Both conserved end residues are part of each CDR3. A D gene is named only where the DNA matches it firmly. Size is stated for part of the rows, as once, few or many counts, or as a class when the clone is expanded.

j_gene,v_gene,abundance,d_gene,CDR3nt,CDR3aa
TRBJ1-4,TRBV19,NA,NA,TGTGCCAGTAGTATCCAGGATGAAAAACTGTTTTTT,CASSIQDEKLFF
TRBJ2-3,TRBV5-1,few,NA,TGCGCCAGCAGCTTGGCGGGGGGCGGGGGCACAGATACGCAGTATTTT,CASSLAGGGGTDTQYF
TRBJ2-3,TRBV5-8,once,TRBD1,TGTGCCAGCAGCTCCGGGACAGGGAATGGGGATACGCAGTATTTT,CASSSGTGNGDTQYF
TRBJ1-5,TRBV6-5,NA,NA,TGTGCCAGCAGCCCCGGGGGGTATCAGCCCCAGCATTTT,CASSPGGYQPQHF
TRBJ2-7,TRBV9,NA,TRBD1,TGTGCCAGCAGCGTAGGACAGGGGGCCTACGAGCAGTACTTC,CASSVGQGAYEQYF
TRBJ2-1,TRBV5-1,NA,NA,TGCGCCAGTAGGGGCCAGGGTTCGTACAATGAGCAGTTCTTC,CASRGQGSYNEQFF
TRBJ1-2,TRBV6-1,once,TRBD1,TGTGCCAGCAGTGTTAACCCGGGACAGGGAGTCTATGGCTACACCTTC,CASSVNPGQGVYGYTF
TRBJ2-5,TRBV28,NA,TRBD2,TGTGCCAGCAGTCCGCAGCGGGACGGAAAGGCCCAGTACTTC,CASSPQRDGKAQYF
TRBJ1-5,TRBV10-2,NA,NA,TGCGCCAGCAGTGACCCGGGCCGGGGGACTAATCAGCCCCAGCATTTT,CASSDPGRGTNQPQHF
TRBJ2-3,TRBV5-4,NA,TRBD1,TGTGCCAGCAGCTTCCGGGACAGGGGGCTGAATACGCAGTATTTT,CASSFRDRGLNTQYF
TRBJ1-5,TRBV2,NA,TRBD1,TGTGCCAGCAGGGGACAGACTCGTAGCAATCAGCCCCAGCATTTT,CASRGQTRSNQPQHF
TRBJ2-1,TRBV30,NA,NA,TGTGCCTGGACCACGGACTGGAGCTCCTACAATGAGCAGTTCTTC,CAWTTDWSSYNEQFF
TRBJ1-4,TRBV25-1,NA,TRBD1,TGTGCCAGCAGTCCTACAGGGGGACAGGAAAAACTGTTTTTT,CASSPTGGQEKLFF
TRBJ2-7,TRBV5-6,NA,NA,TGTGCCAGCAGCTACTGGGGGGGGCTAGGCGAGCAGTACTTC,CASSYWGGLGEQYF
TRBJ2-7,TRBV6-6,NA,TRBD2,TGTGCCAGCAGTTATACTAGCGGGAGCTACGAGCAGTACTTC,CASSYTSGSYEQYF
TRBJ1-2,TRBV5-6,NA,TRBD1,TGTGCCAGCAGCCCGGACAGGGGTTATAGCTATGGCTACACCTTC,CASSPDRGYSYGYTF
TRBJ2-7,TRBV28,NA,NA,TGTGCCAGCAGCCGACAGGAGAGCTCCTACGAGCAGTACTTC,CASSRQESSYEQYF
TRBJ2-5,TRBV7-9,once,TRBD2,TGTGCCAGCAGCTTAGATGGTAGCGGGGGCCAAGAGACCCAGTACTTC,CASSLDGSGGQETQYF
TRBJ1-1,TRBV5-4,NA,TRBD1,TGTGCCAGCAGCTCCGCCGGGACAGGGAACACTGAAGCTTTCTTT,CASSSAGTGNTEAFF
TRBJ1-2,TRBV29-1,NA,TRBD1,TGCAGCGCCCGGGACAGGGGCGGGTATGGCTACACCTTC,CSARDRGGYGYTF
TRBJ2-7,TRBV11-2,NA,NA,TGTGCCAGCAGCTTAGCAGGGACCTACGAGCAGTACTTC,CASSLAGTYEQYF
TRBJ2-7,TRBV5-8,NA,TRBD1,TGTGCCAGCAGCTTGATGGGACAGGCTTACTACGAGCAGTACTTC,CASSLMGQAYYEQYF
TRBJ2-7,TRBV19,once,TRBD2,TGTGCCAGTAGTATTTCCGGGAGGACGTACGAGCAGTACTTC,CASSISGRTYEQYF
TRBJ1-2,TRBV2,NA,NA,TGTGCCAGCAGTGAAGCCGGGAGTTTTGGCTACACCTTC,CASSEAGSFGYTF
TRBJ2-7,TRBV27,NA,TRBD1,TGTGCCAGCAGTTTTGGGACAGGGAACTACGAGCAGTACTTC,CASSFGTGNYEQYF
TRBJ1-1,TRBV5-5,NA,NA,TGTGCCAGCGGTCTAGGGGGGGCGAGTGGGGAAGCTTTCTTT,CASGLGGASGEAFF
TRBJ2-7,TRBV11-2,NA,NA,TGTGCCAGCAGCTTATTGGAGGGCTACGAGCAGTACTTC,CASSLLEGYEQYF
TRBJ1-4,TRBV6-1,NA,TRBD1,TGTGCCAGCAGTGAACAGGGGGAAATCGGAAAACTGTTTTTT,CASSEQGEIGKLFF
TRBJ2-3,TRBV4-1,NA,TRBD2,TGCGCCAGCAGCCAAGCAGGTAGCGGGGGGGCCTGGACAGATACGCAGTATTTT,CASSQAGSGGAWTDTQYF
TRBJ1-2,TRBV5-1,NA,TRBD1,TGCGCCAGCAGCAAGGGCGGACAGGGGGCCTACACCTTC,CASSKGGQGAYTF
TRBJ1-5,TRBV9,NA,NA,TGTGCCAGCAGCGTAGGAGCTACCAATCAGCCCCAGCATTTT,CASSVGATNQPQHF
TRBJ1-1,TRBV7-9,NA,TRBD1,TGTGCCAGCAGCTCAGGACAGGGGAAGAACACTGAAGCTTTCTTT,CASSSGQGKNTEAFF
TRBJ2-1,TRBV9,NA,TRBD2,TGTGCCAGCAGCGTAGGCAGCGGGGGCCGCAATCAGCAGTTCTTC,CASSVGSGGRNQQFF
TRBJ2-2,TRBV9,NA,NA,TGTGCCAGCAGCGTAGATGGCACCAACACCGGGGAGCTGTTTTTT,CASSVDGTNTGELFF
TRBJ1-2,TRBV5-5,NA,NA,TGTGCCAGCAGCTTGGACAGGGCTAAGGAGGATTCCTATGGCTACACCTTC,CASSLDRAKEDSYGYTF
TRBJ2-5,TRBV19,NA,NA,TGTGCCAGTAGTATTGAGGGGGGGCCAGTGGAGACCCAGTACTTC,CASSIEGGPVETQYF
TRBJ2-7,TRBV7-2,NA,NA,TGTGCCAGCAGCTTCCGGGGATACTACGAGCAGTACTTC,CASSFRGYYEQYF
TRBJ2-3,TRBV4-2,NA,NA,TGTGCCAGCAGCCCAAGACTAGGCCCAGATACGCAGTATTTT,CASSPRLGPDTQYF
TRBJ2-3,TRBV5-1,NA,NA,TGCGCCAGCTCCGGGGGAACCCCCCCTAATACGCAGTATTTT,CASSGGTPPNTQYF
TRBJ1-5,TRBV29-1,NA,NA,TGCAGCGTTGTAACAGGGAGCGAGGCCCAGCATTTT,CSVVTGSEAQHF
TRBJ2-1,TRBV5-1,NA,TRBD1,TGCGCCAGCAGCCGCCGACAGGGAGCCAATGAGCAGTTCTTC,CASSRRQGANEQFF
TRBJ2-1,TRBV6-5,NA,TRBD2,TGTGCCAGCAGCCGACTAGCGGGGGCGGGGTATGAGCAGTTCTTC,CASSRLAGAGYEQFF
TRBJ2-3,TRBV4-1,NA,NA,TGCGCCAGCAGGCCCGGGACTGGGGGAGCAGATACGCAGTATTTT,CASRPGTGGADTQYF
TRBJ2-1,TRBV19,NA,TRBD2,TGTGCCAGTACCCCCGGGCGGGAGGTGCAGTTCTTC,CASTPGREVQFF
TRBJ2-3,TRBV2,once,TRBD2,TGTGCCAGCAGTGAACGGCGGGGGGCCACAGATACGCAGTATTTT,CASSERRGATDTQYF
TRBJ1-1,TRBV25-1,NA,NA,TGTGCCAGCAGTGAATTTCAGGCGTGGGCCCCCAACACTGAAGCTTTCTTT,CASSEFQAWAPNTEAFF
TRBJ2-2,TRBV7-9,NA,TRBD1,TGTGCCAGCAGCTCAGGGACAGGGACATACACCGGGGAGCTGTTTTTT,CASSSGTGTYTGELFF
TRBJ2-3,TRBV11-2,NA,NA,TGTGCCAGCAGCCCCCTCGGGAGCACAGATACGCAGTATTTT,CASSPLGSTDTQYF
TRBJ2-3,TRBV11-2,once,TRBD2,TGTGCCAGCAGCTTAGCGGGAGGTTTGGCAGATACGCAGTATTTT,CASSLAGGLADTQYF
TRBJ1-1,TRBV16,NA,TRBD1,TGTGCCAGCAGCCAATTCTCGCAGGGGGGTATCACTGAAGCTTTCTTT,CASSQFSQGGITEAFF
TRBJ1-5,TRBV7-2,NA,NA,TGTGCCAGCAGCTCCCGAGGAGGGAATCAGCCCCAGCATTTT,CASSSRGGNQPQHF
TRBJ1-1,TRBV19,few,NA,TGTGCCAGTACACCCAGGGGCTCGAGGAACACTGAAGCTTTCTTT,CASTPRGSRNTEAFF
TRBJ1-6,TRBV5-6,NA,TRBD1,TGTGCCAGCAGCTGGGGGACAGGGGGAACGAATTCACCCCTCCACTTT,CASSWGTGGTNSPLHF
TRBJ1-1,TRBV5-5,NA,TRBD1,TGTGCCAGCAGCTGGACAGGGGGGTTCACTGAAGCTTTCTTT,CASSWTGGFTEAFF